The entry below describes one T cell receptor (beta chain). This entry is derived from a study of blood T cell repertoires in COVID-19. Overall study: Material from acute and convalescent COVID-19 was sourced from the United States, Italy and Spain. Nucleic acid was either cDNA or gDNA, and it came from T cells, B-cell-depleted T cells, or PBMCs.

In the study's own analysis: How many nucleated cells were present was estimated from reference gene primer amplification. Clones were sequenced by immunoSEQ multiplex PCR, and TCRdb holds only the in-frame ones, with some missing. V and J calls and clone size follow that table, whereas D and trimming were derived from the DNA. The table lists 100,000 to 150,000 clones, 65% to 90% of them singletons. The participants were between roughly 18 and 90 years old and came from 24 US areas. CDR3 length: 13 amino acids. Trimming shortened V by 6 bases and J by 4 bases, and 10 bases separated the two germline ends. The V gene's germline CDR1 is MNHEY and CDR2 SVGAGI.

Sequencing input: PBMCs or T cells enriched from blood (not recorded which). This receptor was obtained from a woman aged 50 to 65 who had recovered from COVID-19. This chain connects TRBV6-5 to TRBJ1-5; D remains ambiguous. CDR3 residues: CASRSDGNQPQHF. As DNA, the CDR3 is TGTGCCAGCAGGAGTGACGGGAATCAGCCCCAGCATTTT.